The source of this T cell receptor (beta chain) is a study of CD8 T cells in Susac syndrome. TCR beta was sequenced from blood CD8+ and CD4+ T cells. TEMRA cells were FACS-enriched, and CD8+ and CD4+ T cells were isolated negatively. Study-wide points: An acknowledgment was made by the study that its TCR sequencing and HLA analysis involved relatively few individuals.

This clonotype has a single count. Its specificity is not known. The RNA, 0.5 to 1 ug, was put through reverse transcription using random hexamers. Multiplex PCR with immunoSEQ amplified the TCR beta CDR3 across 54 Vbeta and 13 Jbeta. TCRdb ran MiXCR on the immunoSEQ multiplex PCR reads and lists one entry per CDR3 protein. The table records roughly 120,000 distinct CDR3 sequences, around 94% of them present only once. J gave up 0 bases and V 5 bases, and 16 bases lay outside the gene matches. Germline V gives CDR1 SGHAT, CDR2 FQNNGV. The length of the CDR3 is 20 residues. The TCR was taken from a human donor with multiple sclerosis. The sample was CD4+ T cells from PBMCs. The chain is built from TRBV11-2 and TRBJ2-3, with TRBD1 matching 11 bases. DNA of the CDR3: TGTGCCAGCAGCCGCCGGGACAGGGGGTTTCAAGCCTCAAGCACAGATACGCAGTATTTT. Translating it yields CASSRRDRGFQASSTDTQYF.